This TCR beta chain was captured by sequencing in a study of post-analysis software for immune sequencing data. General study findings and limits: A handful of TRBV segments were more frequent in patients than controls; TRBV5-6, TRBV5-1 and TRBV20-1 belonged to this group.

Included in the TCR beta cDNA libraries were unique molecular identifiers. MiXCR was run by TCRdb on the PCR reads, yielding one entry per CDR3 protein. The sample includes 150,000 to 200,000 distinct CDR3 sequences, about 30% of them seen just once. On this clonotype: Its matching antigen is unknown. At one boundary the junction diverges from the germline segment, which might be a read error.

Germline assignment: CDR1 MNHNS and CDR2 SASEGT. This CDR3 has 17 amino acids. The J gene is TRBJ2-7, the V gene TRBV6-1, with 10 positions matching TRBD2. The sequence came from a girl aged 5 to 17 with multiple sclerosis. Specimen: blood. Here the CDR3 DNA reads TGTACCAGCAAGGCGGGGCTAGCGGGAGTCCCCCCCTACGAGCAGTACTTC. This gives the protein CTSKAGLAGVPPYEQYF.